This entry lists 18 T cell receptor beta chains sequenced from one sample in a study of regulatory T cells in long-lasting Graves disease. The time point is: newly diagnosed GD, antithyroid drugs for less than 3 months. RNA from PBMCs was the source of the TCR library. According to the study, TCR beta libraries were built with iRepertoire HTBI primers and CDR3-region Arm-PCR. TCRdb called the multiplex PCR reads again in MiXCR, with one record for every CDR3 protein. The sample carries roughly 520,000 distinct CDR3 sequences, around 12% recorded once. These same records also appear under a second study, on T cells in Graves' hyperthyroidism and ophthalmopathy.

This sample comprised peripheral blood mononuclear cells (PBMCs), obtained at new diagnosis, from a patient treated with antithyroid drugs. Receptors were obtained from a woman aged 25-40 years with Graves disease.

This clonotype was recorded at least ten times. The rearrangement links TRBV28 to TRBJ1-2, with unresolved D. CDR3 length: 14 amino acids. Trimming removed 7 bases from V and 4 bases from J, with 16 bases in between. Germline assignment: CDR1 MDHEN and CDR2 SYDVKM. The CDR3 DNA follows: TGTGCCAGCATACGAGGTGGAGCGGCCTATGGCTACACCTTC. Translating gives CASIRGGAAYGYTF.

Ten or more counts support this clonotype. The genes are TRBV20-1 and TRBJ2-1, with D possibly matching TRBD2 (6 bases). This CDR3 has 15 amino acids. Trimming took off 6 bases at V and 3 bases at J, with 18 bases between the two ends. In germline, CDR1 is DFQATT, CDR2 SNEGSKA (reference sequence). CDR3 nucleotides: TGCAGTGCCCGCCGAGCGGGCCGGGGCTACAATGAGCAGTTCTTC. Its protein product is CSARRAGRGYNEQFF.

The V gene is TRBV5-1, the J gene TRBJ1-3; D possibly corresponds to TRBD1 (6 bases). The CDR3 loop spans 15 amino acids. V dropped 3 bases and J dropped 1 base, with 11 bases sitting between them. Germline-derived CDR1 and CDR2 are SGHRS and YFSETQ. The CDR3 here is CASSSNTGSGNTIYF. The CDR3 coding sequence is TGCGCCAGCAGCTCCAATACAGGGTCTGGAAACACCATATATTTT.

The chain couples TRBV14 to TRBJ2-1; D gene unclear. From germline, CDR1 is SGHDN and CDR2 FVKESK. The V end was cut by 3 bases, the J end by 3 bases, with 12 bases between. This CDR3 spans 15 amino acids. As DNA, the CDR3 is TGTGCCAGCAGCCAGAGCCGGTTCTACTACAATGAGCAGTTCTTC. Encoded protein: CASSQSRFYYNEQFF.

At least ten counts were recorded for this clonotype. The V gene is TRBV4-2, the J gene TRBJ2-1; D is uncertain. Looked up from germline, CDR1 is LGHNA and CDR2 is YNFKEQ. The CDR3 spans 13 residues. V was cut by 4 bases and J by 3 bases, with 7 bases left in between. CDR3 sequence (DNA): TGTGCCAGCAGCCCGCAGGTCTACAATGAGCAGTTCTTC. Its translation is CASSPQVYNEQFF.

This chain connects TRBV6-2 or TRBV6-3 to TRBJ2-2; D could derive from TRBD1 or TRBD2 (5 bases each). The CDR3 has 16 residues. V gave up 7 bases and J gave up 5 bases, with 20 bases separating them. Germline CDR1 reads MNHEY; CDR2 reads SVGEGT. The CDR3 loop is CASTGVLGERTGELFF. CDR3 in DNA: TGTGCCAGCACAGGTGTGTTGGGGGAGCGGACCGGGGAGCTGTTTTTT.

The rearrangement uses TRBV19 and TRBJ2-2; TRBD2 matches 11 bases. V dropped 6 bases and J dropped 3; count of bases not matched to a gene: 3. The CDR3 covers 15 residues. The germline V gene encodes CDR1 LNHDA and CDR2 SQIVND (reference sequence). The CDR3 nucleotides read TGTGCCAGTAGCAAACTAGCGGGAGACACCGGGGAGCTGTTTTTT. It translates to CASSKLAGDTGELFF.

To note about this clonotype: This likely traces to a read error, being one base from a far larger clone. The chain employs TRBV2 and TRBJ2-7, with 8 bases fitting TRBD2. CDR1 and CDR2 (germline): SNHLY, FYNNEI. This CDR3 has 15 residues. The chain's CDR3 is CASSEIREGRDEQSF. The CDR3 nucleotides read TGTGCCAGCAGTGAGATTCGGGAGGGCCGAGATGAGCAGTCCTTC. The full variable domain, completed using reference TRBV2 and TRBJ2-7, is EPEVTQTPSHQVTQMGQEVILRCVPISNHLYFYWYRQILGQKVEFLVSFYNNEISEKSEIFDDQFSVERPDGSNFTLKIRSTKLEDSAMYFCASSEIREGRDEQSFGPGTRLTVT.

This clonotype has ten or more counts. CDR3 residues: CSAVRSGRTDTQYF. CDR3 DNA sequence: TGCAGTGCAGTGCGGTCCGGACGCACAGATACGCAGTATTTT. V and J are TRBV20-1 and TRBJ2-3; D unresolved. The CDR3 contains 14 residues. The V and J ends lost 6 bases and 1 base respectively, with 14 bases between them. Germline V CDR1 and CDR2: DFQATT, SNEGSKA (reference sequence).

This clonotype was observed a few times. The CDR3 DNA reads TGCAGTGCTCGGAAACTCAGATCCCACACCGGGGAGCTGTTTTTT. Its protein product is CSARKLRSHTGELFF. The chain is built from TRBV20-1 and TRBJ2-2; D remains ambiguous. The CDR3 is made up of 15 amino acids. Trimming shortened V by 5 bases and J by 3 bases, and 16 bases separated the two germline ends. CDR1 DFQATT and CDR2 SNEGSKA come from the germline V gene (reference sequence).

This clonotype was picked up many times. CDR3 residues: CAWSRALAYYGYTF. The CDR3 region has the DNA TGTGCCTGGAGTCGGGCCTTGGCCTACTATGGCTACACCTTC. V gene TRBV30 combines with J gene TRBJ1-2; no clear D. Germline-derived CDR1 and CDR2 are GTSNPN and SVGIG (reference sequence). The CDR3 is 14 amino acids. V was shortened by 2 bases and J by 3 bases, with 13 bases between the two germline ends.

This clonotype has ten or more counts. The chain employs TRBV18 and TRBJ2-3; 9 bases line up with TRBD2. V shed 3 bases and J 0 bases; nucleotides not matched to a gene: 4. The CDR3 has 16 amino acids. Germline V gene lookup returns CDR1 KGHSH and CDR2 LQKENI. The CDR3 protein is CASSPLTSGSTDTQYF. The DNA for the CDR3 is TGTGCCAGCTCACCGTTGACTAGCGGCAGCACAGATACGCAGTATTTT. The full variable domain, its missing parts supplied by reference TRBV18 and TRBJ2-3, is NAGVMQNPRHLVRRRGQEARLRCSPMKGHSHVYWYRQLPEEGLKFMVYLQKENIIDESGMPKERFSAEFPKEGPSILRIQQVVRGDSAAYFCASSPLTSGSTDTQYFGPGTRLTVL.

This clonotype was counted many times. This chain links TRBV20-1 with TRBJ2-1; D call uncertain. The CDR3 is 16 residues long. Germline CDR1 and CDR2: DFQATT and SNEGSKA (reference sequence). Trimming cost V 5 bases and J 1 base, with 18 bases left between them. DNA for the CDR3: TGCAGTGCTTTTTCGCCCTCGTCATATTCCTACAATGAGCAGTTCTTC. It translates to CSAFSPSSYSYNEQFF.

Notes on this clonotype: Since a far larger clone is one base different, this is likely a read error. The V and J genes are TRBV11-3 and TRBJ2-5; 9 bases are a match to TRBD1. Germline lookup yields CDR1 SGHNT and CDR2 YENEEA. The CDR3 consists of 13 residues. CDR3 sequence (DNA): TGTGCCATCAGCTTAGGACAGGGGGAGACCCAGTACTTC. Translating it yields CAISLGQGETQYF. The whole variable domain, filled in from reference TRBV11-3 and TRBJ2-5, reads EAGVVQSPRYKIIEKKQPVAFWCNPISGHNTLYWYLQNLGQGPELLIRYENEEAVDDSQLPKDRFSAERLKGVDSTLKIQPAELGDSAVYLCAISLGQGETQYFGPGTRLLVL.

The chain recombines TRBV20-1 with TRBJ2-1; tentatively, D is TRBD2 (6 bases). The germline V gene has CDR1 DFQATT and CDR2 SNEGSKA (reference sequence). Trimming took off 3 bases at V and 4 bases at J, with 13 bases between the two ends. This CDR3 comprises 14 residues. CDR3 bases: TGCAGTGCTAGTGTAGCGGCGAGATACAATGAGCAGTTCTTC. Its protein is CSASVAARYNEQFF.

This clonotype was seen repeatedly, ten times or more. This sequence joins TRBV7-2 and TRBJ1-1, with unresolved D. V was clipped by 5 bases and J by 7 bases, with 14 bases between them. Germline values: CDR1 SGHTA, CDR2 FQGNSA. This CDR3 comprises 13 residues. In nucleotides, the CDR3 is TGTGCCAGCAGCACACGTCACGGGGTTGAAGCTTTCTTT. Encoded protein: CASSTRHGVEAFF.

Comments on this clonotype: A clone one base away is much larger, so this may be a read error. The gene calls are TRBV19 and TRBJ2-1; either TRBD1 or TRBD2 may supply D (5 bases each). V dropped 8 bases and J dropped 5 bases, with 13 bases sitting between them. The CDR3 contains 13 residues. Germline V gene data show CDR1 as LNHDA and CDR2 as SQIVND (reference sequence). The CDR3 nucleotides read TGTGCCAGTGGGGACGGCAGCCACAATGAGCAGTTCTTC. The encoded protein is CASGDGSHNEQFF.

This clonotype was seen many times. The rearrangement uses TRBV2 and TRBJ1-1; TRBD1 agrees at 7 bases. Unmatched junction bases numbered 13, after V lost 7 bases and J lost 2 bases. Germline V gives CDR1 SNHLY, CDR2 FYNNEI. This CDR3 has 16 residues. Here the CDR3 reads CASTGSPGQPNTEAFF. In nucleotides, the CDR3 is TGTGCCAGCACGGGATCACCGGGACAGCCAAACACTGAAGCTTTCTTT.